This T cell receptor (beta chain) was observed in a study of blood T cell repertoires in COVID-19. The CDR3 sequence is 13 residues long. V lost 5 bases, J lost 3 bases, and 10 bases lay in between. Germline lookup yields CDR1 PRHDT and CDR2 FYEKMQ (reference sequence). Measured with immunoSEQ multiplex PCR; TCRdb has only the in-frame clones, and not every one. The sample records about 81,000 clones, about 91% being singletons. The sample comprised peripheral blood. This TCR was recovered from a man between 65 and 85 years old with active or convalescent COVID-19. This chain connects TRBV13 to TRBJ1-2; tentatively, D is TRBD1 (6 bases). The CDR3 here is CASSVTGYYGYTF. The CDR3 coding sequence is TGTGCCAGCAGCGTCACAGGGTACTATGGCTACACCTTC.